The clone carrying this T cell receptor (beta chain) occurred a few times. Profiled with immunoSEQ multiplex PCR; TCRdb holds only in-frame clones, not every one. The sample contains about 97,000 clones, around nine tenths of which appear only once. Trimming pared 1 base from V and 5 bases from J, leaving 15 bases between. The CDR3 sequence is 16 residues long. CDR1 SGHAT and CDR2 FQNNGV come from the germline V gene. The record originates from a study of T cell responses to AZD1222 COVID-19 vaccine. Study context: Second-dose schedules of about 4 or about 12 weeks were combined.

The rearrangement joins TRBV11-2 to TRBJ2-1, with a weak D call TRBD1 (6 bases). This clonotype originated in an adult in good health. This material consisted of peripheral blood, taken on day 0 of AZD1222 vaccination. The CDR3 loop is CASSLGRGTSDNEQFF. Written as DNA, the CDR3 is TGTGCCAGCAGCTTAGGACGTGGGACATCAGACAATGAGCAGTTCTTC.